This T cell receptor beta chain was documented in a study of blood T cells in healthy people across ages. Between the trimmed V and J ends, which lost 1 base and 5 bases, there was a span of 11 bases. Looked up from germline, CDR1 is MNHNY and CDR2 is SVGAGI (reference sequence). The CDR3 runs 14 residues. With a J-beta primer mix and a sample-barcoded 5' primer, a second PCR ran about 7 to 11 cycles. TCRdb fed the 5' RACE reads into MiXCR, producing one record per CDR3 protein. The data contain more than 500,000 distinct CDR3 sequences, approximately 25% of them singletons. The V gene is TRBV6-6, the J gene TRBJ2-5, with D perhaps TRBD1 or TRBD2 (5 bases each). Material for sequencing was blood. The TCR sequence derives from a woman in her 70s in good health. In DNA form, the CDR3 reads TGTGCCAGCAGTTACTATCGGGGACCGGAGACCCAGTACTTC. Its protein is CASSYYRGPETQYF.